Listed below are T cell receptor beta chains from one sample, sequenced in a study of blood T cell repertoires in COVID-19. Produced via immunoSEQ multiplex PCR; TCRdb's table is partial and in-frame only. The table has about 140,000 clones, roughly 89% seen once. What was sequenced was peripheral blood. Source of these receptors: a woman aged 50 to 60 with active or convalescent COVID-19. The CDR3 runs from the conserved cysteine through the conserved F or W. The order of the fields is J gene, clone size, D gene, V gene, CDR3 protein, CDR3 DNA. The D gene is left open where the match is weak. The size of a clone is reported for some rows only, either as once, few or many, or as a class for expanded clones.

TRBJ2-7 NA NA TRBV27 CASSLTGTSYEQYF TGTGCCAGCAGTTTAACAGGGACCTCCTACGAGCAGTACTTC
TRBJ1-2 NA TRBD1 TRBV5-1 CASSHRDRVNPLNYGYTF TGCGCCAGCAGCCACCGGGACAGGGTCAACCCCTTAAACTATGGCTACACCTTC
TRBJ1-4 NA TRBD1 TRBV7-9 CASSSLLGDQGDEKLFF TGTGCCAGCAGCTCCCTTTTGGGGGACCAGGGGGATGAAAAACTGTTTTTT
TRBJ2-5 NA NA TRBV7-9 CASSLSGKETQYF TGTGCCAGCAGCTTGAGCGGAAAAGAGACCCAGTACTTC
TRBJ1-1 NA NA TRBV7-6 CASSLVGRNTEAFF TGTGCCAGCAGCTTAGTGGGGCGAAACACTGAAGCTTTCTTT
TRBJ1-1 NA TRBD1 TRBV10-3 CAISAPTGLNTEAFF TGTGCCATCAGTGCCCCGACAGGGCTGAACACTGAAGCTTTCTTT
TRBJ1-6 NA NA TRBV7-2 CASSLLSPRNSPLHF TGTGCCAGCAGCTTACTTTCCCCCCGGAATTCACCCCTCCACTTT
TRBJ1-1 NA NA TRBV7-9 CASSLVVMNTEAFF TGTGCCAGCAGCTTAGTTGTTATGAACACTGAAGCTTTCTTT
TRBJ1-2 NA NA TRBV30 CAWSEKGTSYGYTF TGTGCCTGGAGTGAGAAAGGGACATCCTATGGCTACACCTTC
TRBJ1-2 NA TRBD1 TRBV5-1 CASSAGTGANYGYTF TGCGCCAGCAGCGCTGGGACAGGGGCTAACTATGGCTACACCTTC
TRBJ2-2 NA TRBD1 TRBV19 CASTLGQGSTGELFF TGTGCCAGTACCCTGGGACAGGGAAGCACCGGGGAGCTGTTTTTT
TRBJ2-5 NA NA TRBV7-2 CASSSPTSFTETQYF TGTGCCAGCAGCTCTCCGACTAGTTTTACGGAGACCCAGTACTTC
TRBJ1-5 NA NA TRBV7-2 CASSLVRDQPQHF TGTGCCAGCAGCTTAGTTCGCGATCAGCCCCAGCATTTT
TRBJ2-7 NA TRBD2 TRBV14 CASSSIGLAGVYEQYF TGTGCCAGCAGCTCCATAGGACTAGCGGGAGTCTACGAGCAGTACTTC
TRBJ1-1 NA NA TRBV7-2 CASSLAIKTGNTEAFF TGTGCCAGCAGCTTAGCGATAAAAACAGGGAACACTGAAGCTTTCTTT
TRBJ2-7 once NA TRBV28 CASRIRGYYEQYF TGTGCCAGCAGAATCAGGGGATACTACGAGCAGTACTTC
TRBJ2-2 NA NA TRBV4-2 CASSPRRDGGYSVGINTGELFF TGTGCCAGCAGCCCCCGGAGGGACGGAGGATATTCAGTGGGGATCAACACCGGGGAGCTGTTTTTT
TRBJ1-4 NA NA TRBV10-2 CASSEGTTGEGEKLFF TGCGCCAGCAGTGAGGGGACGACAGGCGAAGGAGAAAAACTGTTTTTT
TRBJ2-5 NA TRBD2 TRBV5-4 CASSSRLAGVETQYF TGTGCCAGCAGCTCCCGCCTAGCGGGAGTGGAGACCCAGTACTTC
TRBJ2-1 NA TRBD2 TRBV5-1 CASSLASGSYNEQFF TGCGCCAGCAGCTTGGCTAGCGGATCGTACAATGAGCAGTTCTTC
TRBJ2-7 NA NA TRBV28 CASQSDRSSYEQYF TGTGCCAGCCAAAGTGACAGGTCCTCCTACGAGCAGTACTTC
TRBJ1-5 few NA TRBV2 CASSARDTSSGQPQHF TGTGCCAGCAGCGCCCGGGACACTTCCTCCGGTCAGCCCCAGCATTTT
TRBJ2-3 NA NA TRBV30 CAWSLERSRGTQYF TGTGCCTGGAGTTTAGAGCGGAGCCGGGGTACGCAGTATTTT
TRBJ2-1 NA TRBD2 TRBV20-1 CSASGGVEQFF TGCAGTGCTAGTGGGGGGGTGGAGCAGTTCTTC
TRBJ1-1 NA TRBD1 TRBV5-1 CASSLVGQDLSYTEAFF TGCGCCAGCAGCTTGGTGGGACAGGACCTTTCTTACACTGAAGCTTTCTTT
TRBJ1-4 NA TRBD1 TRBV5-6 CASSSGQGYLTTNEKLFF TGTGCCAGCAGCTCGGGACAGGGATACCTTACAACTAATGAAAAACTGTTTTTT
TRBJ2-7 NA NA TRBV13 CASSLGGASYEQYF TGTGCCAGCAGCTTAGGAGGGGCCTCCTACGAGCAGTACTTC
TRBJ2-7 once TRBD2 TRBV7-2 CASSPRTSGGYEQYF TGTGCCAGCAGCCCCAGGACTAGCGGGGGTTACGAGCAGTACTTC
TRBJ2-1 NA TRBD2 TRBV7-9 CASSLGTSGGHNEQFF TGTGCCAGCAGCTTAGGGACTAGCGGGGGACACAATGAGCAGTTCTTC
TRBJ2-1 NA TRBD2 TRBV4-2 CASSLEASGSGGNEQFF TGTGCCAGCAGCCTTGAGGCGAGCGGGAGTGGGGGCAATGAGCAGTTCTTC
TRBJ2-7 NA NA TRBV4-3 CASSEGRGYEQYF TGCGCCAGCAGCGAAGGTAGGGGCTACGAGCAGTACTTC
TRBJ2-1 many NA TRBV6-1 CASSELGTTIYNEQFF TGTGCCAGCAGTGAACTCGGCACTACGATTTACAATGAGCAGTTCTTC
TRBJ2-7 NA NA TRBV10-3 CAISEWGSRGSYEQYF TGTGCCATCAGTGAGTGGGGGAGCAGGGGCTCCTACGAGCAGTACTTC
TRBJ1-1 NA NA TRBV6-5 CASGATNTEAFF TGTGCCAGCGGGGCGACGAACACTGAAGCTTTCTTT
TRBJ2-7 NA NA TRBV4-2 CASSPDGGWDAYEQYF TGTGCCAGCAGCCCGGACGGAGGGTGGGATGCCTACGAGCAGTACTTC
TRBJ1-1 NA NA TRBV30 CAWSPQNTEAFF TGTGCCTGGAGTCCCCAGAACACTGAAGCTTTCTTT